The T cell receptor beta chain described here comes from a study of blood T cell repertoires in COVID-19. The ends lost 2 bases at V and 8 bases at J; junction bases unmatched: 13. CDR1 and CDR2 (germline): KGHSH, LQKENI. The CDR3 sequence is 16 residues long. As processed by the authors: Cell counts per sample came from amplifying reference gene primers. The method was immunoSEQ multiplex PCR; TCRdb's version includes in-frame clones alone and lacks a portion of them. V and J calls and clone size are copied from that table; D and trimming were computed from the DNA. The sample comprises about 110,000 clones, 80% to 90% of which are singletons, and about 30% rests with the top ten.

Sequencing was carried out using peripheral blood. The clonotype was recovered from an elderly woman with acute or convalescent COVID-19. This chain joins TRBV18 and TRBJ2-3; 7 nucleotides agree with TRBD2. As DNA, the CDR3 is TGTGCCAGCTCACCATCCTGGACTAGTCTGAGCGGTACGCAGTATTTT. It is translated as CASSPSWTSLSGTQYF.